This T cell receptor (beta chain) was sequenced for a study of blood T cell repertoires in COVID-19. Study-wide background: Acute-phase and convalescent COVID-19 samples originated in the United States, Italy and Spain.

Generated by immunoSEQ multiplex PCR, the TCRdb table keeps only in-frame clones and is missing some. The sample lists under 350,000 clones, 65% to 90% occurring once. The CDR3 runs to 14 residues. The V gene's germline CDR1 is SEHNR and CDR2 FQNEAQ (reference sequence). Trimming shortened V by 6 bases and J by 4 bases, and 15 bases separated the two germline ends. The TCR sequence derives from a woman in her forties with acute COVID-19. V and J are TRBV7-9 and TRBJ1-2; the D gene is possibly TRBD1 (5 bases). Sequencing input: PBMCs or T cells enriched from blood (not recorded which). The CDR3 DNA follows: TGTGCCAGCAGTCCCCAGGGAATATTCTATGGCTACACCTTC. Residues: CASSPQGIFYGYTF.